This note documents a single TCR beta chain sequence. Germline CDR1 and CDR2: SGHVS and FQNEAQ. Losses at the gene ends were 5 bases for V and 5 bases for J; bases not matched to a gene: 3. This CDR3 is built from 14 residues. These data come from a study of blood T cell repertoires in COVID-19. The overall study: Italy, Spain and the United States were the sources of the convalescent and acute COVID-19 samples. Sample material is recorded as cDNA or gDNA derived from T cells, B-cell-depleted T cells, or PBMCs.

Authors' methods: Amplification from reference gene primers served as the basis for estimated nucleated cell counts. TCRdb's table, derived via immunoSEQ multiplex PCR, lists solely in-frame clones and lacks some. V, J and clone size are taken as reported in that table, and D and trimming were inferred from the DNA itself. The data contain under 150,000 clones, 90% of them seen just once; the ten biggest clones take up 1.8%. Sample: peripheral blood. The rearrangement joins TRBV7-8 to TRBJ2-3; 11 bases agree with TRBD1. The receptor was isolated from a human donor with active COVID-19. The donor label of this sample is uncertain. CDR3 region: CASSRGTGGDTQYF. The CDR3 nucleotides read TGTGCCAGCAGCCGAGGGACAGGGGGAGATACGCAGTATTTT. The full variable domain, in which reference TRBV7-8 and TRBJ2-3 provide the parts outside the CDR3, is GAGVSQSPRYKVAKRGQDVALRCDPISGHVSLFWYQQALGQGPEFLTYFQNEAQLDKSGLPSDRFFAERPEGSVSTLKIQRTQQEDSAVYLCASSRGTGGDTQYFGPGTRLTVL.